The clone carrying this T cell receptor beta chain was counted once. Its antigen is currently unknown. The PCR made use of 60 Vbeta and 13 Jbeta primers. Method: immunoSEQ multiplex PCR; TCRdb's copy keeps in-frame clones and lacks some. The sample carries over 150,000 clones, around 74% recorded once. This record comes from a study of cytomegalovirus exposure and HLA in healthy donors. Trimming pared 1 base from V and 3 bases from J, leaving 7 bases between. The length of the CDR3 is 14 residues. In germline, CDR1 is SGHAT, CDR2 FQNNGV. Findings and caveats of the study: Earlier analysis found most TCR beta V segments productive about 87% or about 30% of the time. Reports showed the classifier diagnosing cytomegalovirus status with high specificity and sensitivity.

The sample consisted of PBMCs. The chain combines TRBV11-2 with TRBJ1-3; D gene ambiguous. The receptor's source is a male donor in good health and CMV-seronegative. The CDR3 bases are TGTGCCAGCAGCTTAGCCGGGGATGGAAACACCATATATTTT. Its protein is CASSLAGDGNTIYF. Full variable domain (rest looked up from reference TRBV11-2 and TRBJ1-3): EAGVAQSPRYKIIEKRQSVAFWCNPISGHATLYWYQQILGQGPKLLIQFQNNGVVDDSQLPKDRFSAERLKGVDSTLKIQPAKLEDSAVYLCASSLAGDGNTIYFGEGSWLTVV.